This TCR beta chain was sequenced in a study of blood T cell repertoires in COVID-19 (dated by TCRdb to 2020 to 2022). In the study overall: Collaborator samples came from the United States, Italy and Spain and covered acute and convalescent phases of COVID-19. Sample metadata almost always included a de-identified subject ID, COVID-19 status, age in years and sex. The samples were drawn from two sources: the first 160 participants of the ongoing ImmuneRACE study, and over 950 subjects contributed by 6 global collaborators. The prospective study material was composed of cDNA or gDNA derived from T cells, B-cell-depleted T cells, or PBMCs. Subjects who had been exposed to COVID-19, were actively infected with it, or had recovered from it provided the deeply sampled blood TCRbeta repertoires that made up the dataset. Where available, HLA class I and class II types were obtained from metadata supplied by the sample provider rather than from assay-based typing. A freely available public database, intended as a resource for researchers studying the immune response to SARS-CoV-2, is where the repertoires were released. The full study reports these points: Clinical and demographic metadata were provided uncurated, with the amount varying by source and participant.

Enrolling through a virtual design, the prospective study's participants ranged in age from roughly 18 to 95 years and lived across some 23 United States geographic areas. In the prospective study, participants were assigned to cohorts based on the clinical history participants reported in a screening survey and a study questionnaire. Recovered participants in ImmuneRACE Cohort 3 were defined by two consecutive negative NP/OP PCR tests, clearance by a healthcare professional, or resolution of symptoms. In the prospective study, whole blood, serum and a nasopharyngeal or oropharyngeal swab were collected from each participant by mobile phlebotomists. Participants in the prospective study had the option to provide additional blood draws and questionnaires over an approximately 2-month period. Prospective study blood samples were shipped either frozen or at room temperature before DNA extraction.

TCRbeta CDR3 regions were amplified from genomic DNA using the immunoSEQ Assay, a bias-controlled multiplex PCR. For the original study's pipeline: Nucleated cell counts per sample were estimated from amplification of reference gene primers within the assay. Sequence reads were collapsed and filtered to measure the absolute abundance of every unique TCRbeta CDR3 rearrangement. Productive Simpson clonality was computed per sample as the square root of Simpson's diversity index over productive rearrangements. TCRdb mirrors the immuneACCESS table, restricted to in-frame sequences. Some clones are absent from its copies; in checked studies, under half trace to an unresolved V gene, and the reason for the others is unknown. D and trimming come from the DNA, and the V and J calls and clone size come from that table. Across this sample there are approximately 240,000 clones, with about 89% seen only once. The leading ten clones occupy over 1.5% of the sample.

Regarding this clone: What antigen it recognizes has not been identified. No base qualities exist here, and no much larger clone lies one base off it.

The TCR comes from a woman in her late teens or twenties who had recovered from COVID-19. The sequenced sample consisted of PBMCs or T cells enriched from blood (not recorded which).

The base sequence is TGTGCCAGCAGCCGGACAGCAAACCAGCCCCAGCATTTT. It is translated as CASSRTANQPQHF. The V and J genes are TRBV3-1 (or the pseudogene TRBV3-2) and TRBJ1-5, and TRBD1 may be the D gene, going by 6 matching bases. The CDR3 has 13 amino acids, counting the end cysteine and phenylalanine. The retained sequence is limited to the CDR3, 39 bases, with the frame set at the first base. The germline V gene (reference sequence) specifies LGHDT as CDR1 and YNNKEL as CDR2. A distance of 11 bases separates the germline ends of V and J, which lose 4 bases and 7 bases respectively.